The sample holds one count of the clone carrying this T cell receptor beta chain. This sample is part of a study of shared clonotypes between healthy human individuals. Measured with immunoSEQ multiplex PCR; TCRdb has only the in-frame clones, and not every one. The sample yields some 2,100,000 clones, about 92% seen once. V lost 0 bases, J lost 6 bases, and 10 bases stayed unmatched. In germline, CDR1 is MGHDK, CDR2 SYGVNS. CDR3 length equals 17 residues. Naive CD8 cells comprised CD45RO-negative, CCR7-positively selected cells, excluding terminally differentiated effector memory CD45RA+ cells. The V call is TRBV25-1, the J call TRBJ1-2, with 10 bases matching TRBD1. This TCR came from a man younger than 35 in good health. Some clones in this sample may be carry-over from other donors' samples. Sequencing was performed on naive CD8+ T cells from PBMCs. In nucleotides, the CDR3 is TGTGCCAGCAGTGAATATCGGGACACGGGACAGGGGAATGGCTACACCTTC. This encodes CASSEYRDTGQGNGYTF.